This T cell receptor beta chain is from a study of blood T cell repertoires in COVID-19. Original processing methods: Amplification with reference gene primers provided the estimates of nucleated cell counts. Produced via immunoSEQ multiplex PCR; TCRdb's table is partial and in-frame only. The V and J calls and the clone size are those of that table, but D and trimming were determined from the DNA. The data show approximately 220,000 clones, roughly 80% seen once. Germline CDR1 and CDR2: SEHNR and FQNEAQ (reference sequence). This CDR3 comprises 15 residues. V was pared by 3 bases and J by 3 bases, with 6 bases of the junction left unmatched.

Sequences were obtained from peripheral blood. V and J are TRBV7-9 and TRBJ1-1, with 8 nucleotides matching TRBD1. The sequence derives from a woman of 80 years or more with acute or convalescent COVID-19. The DNA of the CDR3 is TGTGCCAGCAGCTTCCCGTCACAGGGGGACACTGAAGCTTTCTTT. Protein: CASSFPSQGDTEAFF.